These 9 T cell receptor beta chains were sequenced from one sample in a study of T cells after yellow fever vaccination. TCRdb analysed the 5' RACE reads with MiXCR anew, one entry per CDR3 protein. The data contain 620,000 or so distinct CDR3 sequences, approximately 13% of them singletons. The material was PBMCs, obtained on the day of the yellow fever booster vaccination. These receptors came from a man younger than 40 who received the YFV17D yellow fever vaccine.

The chain combines TRBV19 with TRBJ1-1; a possible D gene is TRBD1 (6 bases). Germline-derived CDR1 and CDR2 are LNHDA and SQIVND (reference sequence). With 4 bases removed from V and 0 bases from J, the gap between germline ends came to 6 bases. The CDR3 covers 13 residues. CDR3 nucleotide sequence: TGTGCCAGTAGTAACAGGGTGAACACTGAAGCTTTCTTT. Encoded protein: CASSNRVNTEAFF.

The gene calls are TRBV29-1 and TRBJ2-5; D remains ambiguous. Trimming shortened V by 6 bases and J by 2 bases, and 7 bases separated the two germline ends. Germline V gives CDR1 SQVTM, CDR2 ANQGSEA. The CDR3 consists of 11 residues. The chain's CDR3 is CSVPGQETQYF. As DNA, the CDR3 is TGCAGCGTACCCGGGCAAGAGACCCAGTACTTC. The whole variable domain, filled in from reference TRBV29-1 and TRBJ2-5, reads SAVISQKPSRDICQRGTSLTIQCQVDSQVTMMFWYRQQPGQSLTLIATANQGSEATYESGFVIDKFPISRPNLTFSTLTVSNMSPEDSSIYLCSVPGQETQYFGPGTRLLVL.

This clonotype was detected only a few times. The V gene is TRBV6-2 or TRBV6-3, the J gene TRBJ2-5; TRBD2 matches at 9 bases. This CDR3 is 15 amino acids long. Unmatched junction bases numbered 8, after V lost 6 bases and J lost 3 bases. Germline V lookup: CDR1 MNHEY, CDR2 SVGEGT. The CDR3 loop is CASRASGLAEETQYF. CDR3 in DNA: TGTGCCAGCAGAGCTTCGGGACTAGCTGAAGAGACCCAGTACTTC.

This clonotype came up a few times. The genes are TRBV28 and TRBJ2-7; a weak D match, TRBD2 (6 bases). V lost 6 bases, J lost 3 bases, and 15 bases lay in between. Germline CDR1 MDHEN, CDR2 SYDVKM. The CDR3 covers 14 residues. CDR3 bases: TGTGCCAGCAGCCCCCGGGACTCGGTCTACGAGCAGTACTTC. Amino acids: CASSPRDSVYEQYF.

V is TRBV9 and J is TRBJ2-2, with 8 bases aligning to TRBD2. This CDR3 has 18 amino acids. J lost 0 bases, V lost 4 bases, and 11 bases had no gene match. Germline-derived CDR1 and CDR2 are SGDLS and YYNGEE. Here the CDR3 DNA reads TGTGCCAGCAGCAAAACCGGCGGGGGGTTTACGAACACCGGGGAGCTGTTTTTT. Amino acid sequence: CASSKTGGGFTNTGELFF.

This clonotype turned up a few times. V gene TRBV5-1 combines with J gene TRBJ2-2; 7 bases are shared with TRBD2. Per germline, CDR1 SGHRS and CDR2 YFSETQ. CDR3 size: 14 residues. V was pared by 3 bases and J by 5 bases, with 4 bases of the junction left unmatched. The CDR3 DNA reads as TGCGCCAGCAGCTGGCTAGCGGCGACCGGGGAGCTGTTTTTT. Protein sequence: CASSWLAATGELFF.

This clonotype was detected many times. Here the CDR3 reads CASSSSQLETQYF. DNA of the CDR3: TGCGCCAGCAGCTCCTCCCAGCTAGAGACCCAGTACTTC. The rearrangement joins TRBV5-1 to TRBJ2-5; D unresolved. The CDR3 is 13 amino acids. CDR1 is SGHRS and CDR2 is YFSETQ in the germline V gene. V was pared by 3 bases and J by 4 bases, with 10 bases between.

This clonotype was picked up a small number of times. V gene TRBV20-1 combines with J gene TRBJ2-2; 14 bases match TRBD2. V lost 6 bases, J lost 2 bases, and 8 bases stayed unmatched. The CDR3 is 17 amino acids. Germline V lookup: CDR1 DFQATT, CDR2 SNEGSKA (reference sequence). CDR3 sequence reads: CSAPGGLAGENTGELFF. DNA for the CDR3: TGCAGTGCCCCTGGGGGACTAGCGGGAGAAAACACCGGGGAGCTGTTTTTT.

The V call is TRBV7-2, the J call TRBJ2-7; 7 nucleotides line up with TRBD1. Germline V gene lookup returns CDR1 SGHTA and CDR2 FQGNSA. V dropped 2 bases and J dropped 0; count of bases not matched to a gene: 4. This CDR3 contains 15 residues. CDR3 sequence (DNA): TGTGCCAGCAGCTTACCGACAGGGAACTCCTACGAGCAGTACTTC. This encodes CASSLPTGNSYEQYF. Full variable domain (outside the CDR3, taken from reference TRBV7-2 and TRBJ2-7): GAGVSQSPSNKVTEKGKDVELRCDPISGHTALYWYRQSLGQGLEFLIYFQGNSAPDKSGLPSDRFSAERTGGSVSTLTIQRTQQEDSAVYLCASSLPTGNSYEQYFGPGTRLTVT.